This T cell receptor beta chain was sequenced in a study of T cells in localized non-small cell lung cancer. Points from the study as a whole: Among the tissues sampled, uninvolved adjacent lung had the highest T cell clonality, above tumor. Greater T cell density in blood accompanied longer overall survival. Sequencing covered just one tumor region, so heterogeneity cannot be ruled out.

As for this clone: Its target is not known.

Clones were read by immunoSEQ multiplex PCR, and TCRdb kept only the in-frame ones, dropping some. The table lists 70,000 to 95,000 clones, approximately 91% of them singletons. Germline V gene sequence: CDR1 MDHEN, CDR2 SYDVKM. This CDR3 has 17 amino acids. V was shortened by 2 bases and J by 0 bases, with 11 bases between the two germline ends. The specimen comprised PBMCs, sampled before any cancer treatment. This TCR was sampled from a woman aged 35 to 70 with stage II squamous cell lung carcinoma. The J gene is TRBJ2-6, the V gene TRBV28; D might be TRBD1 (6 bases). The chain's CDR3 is CASSLTGQPSGANVLTF. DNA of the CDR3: TGTGCCAGCAGTTTAACGGGACAACCCTCTGGGGCCAACGTCCTGACTTTC.